These 14 T cell receptor beta chains originate from one sample sequenced in a study of OX40 agonist ivuxolimab in advanced cancers. TCRdb's copy holds only in-frame clones and misses some; the assay was immunoSEQ multiplex PCR. Of some 16,000 clones in the sample, 70% are singletons; the top ten hold approximately 37%. The specimen was CD4+ or CD8+ T cells sorted from blood, collected in a trial of the OX40 agonist ivuxolimab. These receptors all come from an adult with an advanced solid tumor such as melanoma, head and neck, liver or kidney cancer.

CDR3 sequence: CASSQTSGTETQYF. In DNA form, the CDR3 reads TGTGCCAGCAGCCAGACTAGCGGGACAGAGACCCAGTACTTC. V gene TRBV5-6 combines with J gene TRBJ2-5; 11 nucleotides line up with TRBD2. V was pared by 4 bases and J by 4 bases, with 3 bases of the junction left unmatched. Germline V gene sequence: CDR1 SGHDT, CDR2 YYEEEE. CDR3 length: 14 residues.

The genes are TRBV4-1 and TRBJ2-3; 12 bases are a match to TRBD2. V trimming: 3 bases; J trimming: 9 bases; junction bases outside the gene matches: 4. In germline, CDR1 is MGHRA, CDR2 YSYEKL. The CDR3 totals 14 residues. This chain's CDR3 is CASSQGTSGWTQYF. CDR3 coding DNA: TGCGCCAGCAGCCAGGGGACTAGCGGGTGGACGCAGTATTTT.

V is TRBV5-1 and J is TRBJ2-2; 7 bases match TRBD1. Germline assignment: CDR1 SGHRS and CDR2 YFSETQ. The V gene end was trimmed by 2 bases and the J gene end by 6 bases; junction bases not matched to a gene: 4. The CDR3 length is 14 residues. CDR3 region: CASSLEGAPGELFF. The CDR3 region has the DNA TGCGCCAGCAGCTTAGAGGGGGCCCCCGGGGAGCTGTTTTTT.

The chain uses TRBV5-1 and TRBJ1-1; D gene ambiguous. The CDR3 contains 15 residues. Trimming cost V 0 bases and J 1 base, with 10 bases left between them. Germline CDR1 reads SGHRS; CDR2 reads YFSETQ. CDR3 DNA: TGCGCCAGCAGCTTGGGGAGGGAAGGGAACACTGAAGCTTTCTTT. Its translation is CASSLGREGNTEAFF. The entire variable domain, with the rest obtained from reference TRBV5-1 and TRBJ1-1, is as follows: KAGVTQTPRYLIKTRGQQVTLSCSPISGHRSVSWYQQTPGQGLQFLFEYFSETQRNKGNFPGRFSGRQFSNSRSEMNVSTLELGDSALYLCASSLGREGNTEAFFGQGTRLTVV.

This clone has just a few counts. A far larger clone differs by one base, so this is likely a read error. The sample carries other DNA sequences with the same CDR3. V is TRBV5-1 and J is TRBJ1-1; 8 nucleotides match TRBD1. This CDR3 is built from 15 residues. Germline V CDR1 and CDR2: SGHRS, YFSETQ. The V segment lost 3 bases and the J segment 0 bases; nucleotides outside the gene matches: 4. Here the CDR3 reads CASSWDRTLNTEAFF. In DNA form, the CDR3 reads TGCGCCAGCAGCTGGGACAGGACCCTGAACACTGAAGCTTTCTTT. Full variable domain (missing parts from reference TRBV5-1 and TRBJ1-1): KAGVTQTPRYLIKTRGQQVTLSCSPISGHRSVSWYQQTPGQGLQFLFEYFSETQRNKGNFPGRFSGRQFSNSRSEMNVSTLELGDSALYLCASSWDRTLNTEAFFGQGTRLTVV.

The rearrangement joins TRBV29-1 to TRBJ2-2, with TRBD2 matching 15 bases. Germline values: CDR1 SQVTM, CDR2 ANQGSEA. The CDR3 covers 14 residues. Losses at the gene ends were 7 bases for V and 6 bases for J; bases not matched to a gene: 3. The CDR3 nucleotides read TGCAGCGAGGGACTAGCGGGAGGATCCGGGGAGCTGTTTTTT. This sequence encodes CSEGLAGGSGELFF.

V and J are TRBV27 and TRBJ2-1; possibly TRBD1 for D (5 bases). V was clipped by 4 bases and J by 9 bases, with 10 bases between them. The CDR3 contains 12 residues. The germline CDR1 and CDR2 sequences are MNHEY and SMNVEV (reference sequence). In DNA, the CDR3 is TGTGCCAGCAGTTCAGGGTTTGGTGAGCAGTTCTTC. Translation gives CASSSGFGEQFF.

The genes are TRBV19 and TRBJ1-5, with D maybe TRBD1 (6 bases). V lost 3 bases and J lost 2, with 14 bases in between. This CDR3 region has 16 residues. Germline assignment: CDR1 LNHDA and CDR2 SQIVND (reference sequence). The CDR3 spells CASSIPRGIRNQPQHF. CDR3 in DNA: TGTGCCAGTAGTATCCCCAGGGGCATTCGCAATCAGCCCCAGCATTTT.

The V gene is TRBV6-1, the J gene TRBJ1-3, with D uncertain. Between the trimmed V and J ends, which lost 3 bases and 0 bases, there was a span of 3 bases. This CDR3 is 13 amino acids long. Germline values: CDR1 MNHNS, CDR2 SASEGT. CDR3 bases: TGTGCCAGCAGTGAGAGCTCTGGAAACACCATATATTTT. Amino acids: CASSESSGNTIYF.

The gene calls are TRBV6-4 and TRBJ2-1; 11 bases agree with TRBD2. The CDR3 totals 15 residues. The junction had 5 bases not matched to a gene; V was cut back by 2 bases and J by 8 bases. Per germline, CDR1 MRHNA and CDR2 SNTAGT. This chain's CDR3 is CASSDGLAGGDEQFF. The CDR3 DNA reads as TGTGCCAGCAGTGACGGACTAGCGGGTGGGGATGAGCAGTTCTTC.

This clone was found once. The chain employs TRBV7-6 and TRBJ2-5, with 8 nucleotides matching TRBD2. From germline, CDR1 is SGHVS and CDR2 FNYEAQ. This CDR3 is 16 amino acids long. V dropped 5 bases and J dropped 5; count of bases not matched to a gene: 13. CDR3 region: CASSPTASGGWETQYF. The CDR3 nucleotides are TGTGCCAGCAGCCCCACGGCCTCGGGAGGGTGGGAGACCCAGTACTTC.

The chain employs TRBV5-1 and TRBJ2-7, with 10 positions matching TRBD1. The ends lost 4 bases at V and 2 bases at J; junction bases unmatched: 6. Per the germline V gene, CDR1 is SGHRS and CDR2 is YFSETQ. The CDR3 length is 15 residues. CDR3 loop: CASSGTGTGAYEQYF. The CDR3 region has the DNA TGCGCCAGCAGCGGAACCGGGACAGGGGCCTACGAGCAGTACTTC.

This clone appeared once. The chain is built from TRBV5-1 and TRBJ2-1; 11 bases map to TRBD1. The CDR3 loop spans 16 amino acids. Germline CDR1 reads SGHRS; CDR2 reads YFSETQ. V lost 3 bases to trimming and J lost 3 bases; unmatched junction nucleotides: 5. The CDR3 spells CASSSRTGGDYNEQFF. The CDR3 DNA follows: TGCGCCAGCAGCTCAAGGACAGGGGGCGACTACAATGAGCAGTTCTTC.

By share of the sample, this clone is medium-sized. The chain is built from TRBV28 and TRBJ2-1; 8 nucleotides align to TRBD2. The CDR3 runs 15 residues. The germline V gene encodes CDR1 MDHEN and CDR2 SYDVKM. The ends lost 2 bases at V and 2 bases at J; junction bases unmatched: 2. The CDR3, as DNA: TGTGCCAGCAGTTTAGACGGGAGGGCCTACAATGAGCAGTTCTTC. This gives the protein CASSLDGRAYNEQFF.